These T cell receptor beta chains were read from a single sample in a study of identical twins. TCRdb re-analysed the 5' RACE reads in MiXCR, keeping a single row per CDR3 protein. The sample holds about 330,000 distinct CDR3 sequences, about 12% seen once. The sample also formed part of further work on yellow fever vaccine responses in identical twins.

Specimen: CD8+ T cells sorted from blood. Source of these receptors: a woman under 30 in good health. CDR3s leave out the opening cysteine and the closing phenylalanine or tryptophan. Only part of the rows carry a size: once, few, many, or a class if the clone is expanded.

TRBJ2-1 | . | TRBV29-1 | SLAHRGDEQF
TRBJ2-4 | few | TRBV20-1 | SARDWSGGVAKNIQY
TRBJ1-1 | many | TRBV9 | ASSPTDREAF
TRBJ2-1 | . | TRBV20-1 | SANPGLAGLFEQF
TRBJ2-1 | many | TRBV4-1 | ASSQVSGRETYNEQF
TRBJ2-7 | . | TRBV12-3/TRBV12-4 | ASSLGASGSYEQY
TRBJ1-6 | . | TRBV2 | ASLEGSNSPLH
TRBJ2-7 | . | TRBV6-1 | ASRRDGAYEQY
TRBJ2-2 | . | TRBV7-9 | ASSPAGTDTGELF
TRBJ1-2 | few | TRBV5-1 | ASSLAGSYDYGYT
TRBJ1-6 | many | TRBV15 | ATSPGGDEGIVSPLH
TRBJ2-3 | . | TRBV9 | ASSVEPGTDSTDTQY
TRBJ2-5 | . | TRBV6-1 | ASSERQQSARGIRY
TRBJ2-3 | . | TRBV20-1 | SAPFPGQGSTDTQY
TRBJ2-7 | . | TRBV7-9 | ASSLLAGANYEQY
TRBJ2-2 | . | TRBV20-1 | SARLKTNTGELF
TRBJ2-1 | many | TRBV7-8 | ASSFDYNEQF
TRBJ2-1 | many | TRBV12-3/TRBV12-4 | ASTGVAGLTHEQF
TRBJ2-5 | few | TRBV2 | ASSEVPRREETQY
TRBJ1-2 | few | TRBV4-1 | ASSQGPGGGYGYT
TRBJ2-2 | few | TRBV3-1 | ASSTNSGTGELF
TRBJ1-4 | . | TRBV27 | ASSLRLGGLREKLF
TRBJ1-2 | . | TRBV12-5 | ASASQDIFYT